The 23 T cell receptor beta chains given below trace back to one sample, sequenced in a study of response to subunit inactivated influenza vaccine. TCRdb ran MiXCR on the RT-PCR reads and lists one entry per CDR3 protein. The data contain 610,000 or so distinct CDR3 sequences, around 13% of them singletons. The material was PBMCs from blood, obtained 11 to 12 days after vaccination. These receptor sequences come from a man aged 45-65 years who received an inactivated influenza vaccine.

The rearrangement links TRBV5-5 to TRBJ2-7, with TRBD2 identical over 13 bases. CDR1 is SGHKS, CDR2 YYEKEE, per germline (reference sequence). Trimming cost V 6 bases and J 0 bases; bases outside gene matches: 6. The CDR3 runs 16 residues. CDR3 DNA sequence: TGTGCCAGCACTCCGGGACTAGCGGGAAACTCCTACGAGCAGTACTTC. Translation: CASTPGLAGNSYEQYF. The full variable domain, with the rest looked up from reference TRBV5-5 and TRBJ2-7, is DAGVTQSPTHLIKTRGQQVTLRCSPISGHKSVSWYQQVLGQGPQFIFQYYEKEERGRGNFPDRFSARQFPNYSSELNVNALLLGDSALYLCASTPGLAGNSYEQYFGPGTRLTVT.

This clonotype was observed a handful of times. The V call is TRBV7-9, the J call TRBJ1-1, with D hard to call. The germline V gene has CDR1 SEHNR and CDR2 FQNEAQ (reference sequence). V was trimmed by 3 bases and J by 0 bases, leaving 17 bases between them. The CDR3 is made up of 17 amino acids. The CDR3 DNA reads TGTGCCAGCAGCTTTAGTAGTGGTGTCTTGTTGAACACTGAAGCTTTCTTT. Amino acid sequence: CASSFSSGVLLNTEAFF.

The rearrangement links TRBV27 to TRBJ1-2; 10 bases align to TRBD1. Germline V gene data show CDR1 as MNHEY and CDR2 as SMNVEV (reference sequence). V dropped 4 bases and J dropped 2; count of bases not matched to a gene: 4. This CDR3 spans 15 amino acids. The CDR3 DNA is TGTGCCAGCAGTTCCCGGGACAGGGGAAACTATGGCTACACCTTC. Protein product: CASSSRDRGNYGYTF.

This clonotype was seen a few times. The V and J genes are TRBV4-2 and TRBJ1-1; TRBD1 matches at 7 bases. The CDR3 contains 14 residues. CDR1 and CDR2 from the germline V gene are LGHNA and YNFKEQ. The V gene end was trimmed by 0 bases and the J gene end by 5 bases; junction bases not matched to a gene: 3. The DNA for the CDR3 is TGTGCCAGCAGCCAAGACCAGGGGGTGACTGAAGCTTTCTTT. As protein: CASSQDQGVTEAFF.

The V call is TRBV11-2, the J call TRBJ2-7; D not certain. V lost 10 bases and J 1 base, leaving 11 bases between the germline ends. The CDR3 has 12 residues. The germline CDR1 and CDR2 sequences are SGHAT and FQNNGV. The CDR3: CATSGPSYEQYF. DNA of the CDR3: TGTGCCACCTCCGGGCCGTCCTACGAGCAGTACTTC.

This chain joins TRBV6-1 and TRBJ2-2, with 10 bases fitting TRBD2. This CDR3 is 14 amino acids long. From germline, CDR1 is MNHNS and CDR2 SASEGT. Germline trimming cut 8 bases from V and 5 bases from J; bases unmatched to any gene: 5. The CDR3 DNA reads as TGTGCCAGCGTACAACTAGCGGGGACCGGGGAGCTGTTTTTT. Its protein is CASVQLAGTGELFF.

This clonotype was seen only a few times. The chain recombines TRBV5-1 with TRBJ2-1; possible D gene TRBD2, 7 bases. This CDR3 comprises 15 residues. The V gene's germline CDR1 is SGHRS and CDR2 YFSETQ. The V end was cut by 5 bases, the J end by 6 bases, with 18 bases between. The CDR3 is CASSPGGQLPNEQFF. CDR3 DNA: TGCGCCAGCAGTCCGGGGGGCCAACTCCCCAATGAGCAGTTCTTC.

This chain uses TRBV28 with TRBJ2-7; the match to TRBD1 covers 8 bases. J lost 2 bases, V lost 5 bases, and 2 bases had no gene match. Germline values: CDR1 MDHEN, CDR2 SYDVKM. The CDR3 is 13 residues long. The CDR3 bases are TGTGCCAGCAGTGGACAGGGCACCTACGAGCAGTACTTC. This encodes CASSGQGTYEQYF.

The rearrangement uses TRBV12-3 or TRBV12-4 and TRBJ2-7; D is uncertain. V lost 3 bases and J lost 4, with 10 bases in between. There are 13 residues in the CDR3. CDR3 nucleotide sequence: TGTGCCAGCAGTTTTCGTCGGGCGTACGAGCAGTACTTC. This gives the protein CASSFRRAYEQYF.

The chain carries TRBV6-2 or TRBV6-3 and TRBJ2-5; possibly TRBD1 for D (5 bases). This CDR3 is built from 17 residues. Germline CDR1 reads MNHEY; CDR2 reads SVGEGT. The ends were cut back, 0 bases at V and 1 base at J, with 15 bases in the middle. The CDR3 sequence: CASSYSSGAEIQETQYF. The DNA for the CDR3 is TGTGCCAGCAGTTACTCCTCTGGGGCCGAAATCCAAGAGACCCAGTACTTC.

V and J are TRBV6-2 or TRBV6-3 and TRBJ2-5; no clear D. The CDR3 spans 13 residues. Germline assignment: CDR1 MNHEY and CDR2 SVGEGT. Trimming stripped 5 bases from V and 5 bases from J, with 12 bases between. Here the CDR3 reads CASSQWVGETQYF. The DNA of the CDR3 is TGTGCCAGCAGTCAGTGGGTAGGCGAGACCCAGTACTTC.

The sample holds many counts of this clonotype. The chain joins TRBV12-3 or TRBV12-4 to TRBJ2-3, with D possibly being TRBD1 or TRBD2 (6 bases each). The V end was cut by 5 bases, the J end by 8 bases, with 14 bases between. CDR3 length: 13 amino acids. Here the CDR3 reads CASSPGQRVTQYF. DNA for the CDR3: TGTGCCAGCAGTCCCGGACAGCGGGTTACGCAGTATTTT.

This clonotype was seen at least ten times. The chain joins TRBV10-3 to TRBJ1-2, with no clear D. V was cut by 10 bases and J by 4 bases, with 13 bases left in between. Germline assignment: CDR1 ENHRY and CDR2 SYGVKD. There are 12 residues in the CDR3. The CDR3 coding sequence is TGTGCCAGCACCGGTCCTAGCTATGGCTACACCTTC. Translating gives CASTGPSYGYTF.

This clonotype has more than one count but fewer than ten. The chain couples TRBV4-1 to TRBJ1-1; D gene uncertain. CDR1 is MGHRA, CDR2 YSYEKL, per germline. Trimming stripped 1 base from V and 0 bases from J, with 12 bases between. The CDR3 consists of 16 residues. The CDR3 region has the DNA TGCGCCAGCAGCCAAGCCCCAGCGGGCATGAACACTGAAGCTTTCTTT. Translation: CASSQAPAGMNTEAFF.

This clonotype was observed a handful of times. J is TRBJ2-4 and V is TRBV12-3 or TRBV12-4; D tentatively fits TRBD1 or TRBD2 (5 bases each). V shed 3 bases and J shed 9 bases, with 18 bases lying between them. The CDR3 contains 15 residues. CDR3 in amino acids: CASSLGLRTGAIQYF. The CDR3 bases are TGTGCCAGCAGTTTGGGGCTCCGGACTGGGGCCATTCAGTACTTC.

This chain links TRBV27 with TRBJ2-1; the D gene is possibly TRBD2 (5 bases). Per the germline V gene, CDR1 is MNHEY and CDR2 is SMNVEV (reference sequence). V was clipped by 6 bases and J by 0 bases, with 15 bases between them. The CDR3 totals 16 residues. The DNA for the CDR3 is TGTGCCAGCAGGCCTGACCCCCGGGGCTCCTACAATGAGCAGTTCTTC. It yields the protein CASRPDPRGSYNEQFF.

The rearrangement joins TRBV29-1 to TRBJ1-1; D gene ambiguous. CDR3 size: 11 residues. CDR1 is SQVTM, CDR2 ANQGSEA, per germline. V dropped 6 bases and J dropped 6 bases, with 11 bases sitting between them. The CDR3 DNA follows: TGCAGCGTCCCGAATGGCGCTGAAGCTTTCTTT. The encoded protein is CSVPNGAEAFF. Based on the CDR3 plus reference TRBV29-1 and TRBJ1-1, the full variable domain is SAVISQKPSRDICQRGTSLTIQCQVDSQVTMMFWYRQQPGQSLTLIATANQGSEATYESGFVIDKFPISRPNLTFSTLTVSNMSPEDSSIYLCSVPNGAEAFFGQGTRLTVV.

In its sample, this clonotype was seen a few times. The chain carries TRBV5-1 and TRBJ2-3, with D perhaps TRBD1 or TRBD2 (6 bases each). CDR1 and CDR2 (germline): SGHRS, YFSETQ. The CDR3 runs 17 residues. Trimming took off 0 bases at V and 0 bases at J, with 14 bases between the two ends. CDR3 in DNA: TGCGCCAGCAGCTTGGCCGCCGGGGGCAGGAGCACAGATACGCAGTATTTT. Translation gives CASSLAAGGRSTDTQYF. Variable domain in full (rest from reference TRBV5-1 and TRBJ2-3): KAGVTQTPRYLIKTRGQQVTLSCSPISGHRSVSWYQQTPGQGLQFLFEYFSETQRNKGNFPGRFSGRQFSNSRSEMNVSTLELGDSALYLCASSLAAGGRSTDTQYFGPGTRLTVL.

The chain links TRBV20-1 to TRBJ2-5; 10 nucleotides line up with TRBD2. After removal of 5 bases from V and 5 bases from J, the junction contained 8 bases not matched to a gene. The CDR3 covers 14 residues. The germline gives CDR1 DFQATT, CDR2 SNEGSKA (reference sequence). The CDR3 bases are TGCAGTGCTGCTTTAGCGGGGGGCGGGGAGACCCAGTACTTC. Translation: CSAALAGGGETQYF.

This clonotype was observed a few times. This chain uses TRBV20-1 with TRBJ2-1; 12 bases fit TRBD2. The germline gives CDR1 DFQATT, CDR2 SNEGSKA (reference sequence). This CDR3 comprises 14 residues. V shed 7 bases and J 4 bases; nucleotides not matched to a gene: 5. The CDR3 spells CSVSTSGGYNEQFF. In nucleotides, the CDR3 is TGCAGTGTTAGTACTAGCGGGGGGTACAATGAGCAGTTCTTC.

V is TRBV4-3 and J is TRBJ2-1; perhaps TRBD2 as D (5 bases). Germline lookup yields CDR1 LGHNA and CDR2 YSLEER. The CDR3 spans 13 residues. Trimming removed 0 bases at V and 7 bases at J, with 7 bases between. The CDR3 bases are TGCGCCAGCAGCCAAGAGACGGGGAATGAGCAGTTCTTC. Translating gives CASSQETGNEQFF.

The genes are TRBV28 and TRBJ1-1; 10 nucleotides agree with TRBD1. The V gene's germline CDR1 is MDHEN and CDR2 SYDVKM. The CDR3 length is 13 residues. Losses at the gene ends were 4 bases for V and 12 bases for J; bases not matched to a gene: 8. The CDR3 nucleotides are TGTGCCAGCAGTTACGACAGGGGGCGCGGGACTTTCTTT. Translation gives CASSYDRGRGTFF. The full variable domain, rest sourced from reference TRBV28 and TRBJ1-1, is DVKVTQSSRYLVKRTGEKVFLECVQDMDHENMFWYRQDPGLGLRLIYFSYDVKMKEKGDIPEGYSVSREKKERFSLILESASTNQTSMYLCASSYDRGRGTFFGQGTRLTVV.

The chain combines TRBV29-1 with TRBJ2-3, with a possible D match to TRBD2 (6 bases). Trimming cost V 7 bases and J 4 bases, with 18 bases left between them. CDR3 length: 14 residues. The germline V gene encodes CDR1 SQVTM and CDR2 ANQGSEA. CDR3 sequence (DNA): TGCAGCGCGCCGAGAGGGAGGTTGCCAGATACGCAGTATTTT. Translation gives CSAPRGRLPDTQYF.